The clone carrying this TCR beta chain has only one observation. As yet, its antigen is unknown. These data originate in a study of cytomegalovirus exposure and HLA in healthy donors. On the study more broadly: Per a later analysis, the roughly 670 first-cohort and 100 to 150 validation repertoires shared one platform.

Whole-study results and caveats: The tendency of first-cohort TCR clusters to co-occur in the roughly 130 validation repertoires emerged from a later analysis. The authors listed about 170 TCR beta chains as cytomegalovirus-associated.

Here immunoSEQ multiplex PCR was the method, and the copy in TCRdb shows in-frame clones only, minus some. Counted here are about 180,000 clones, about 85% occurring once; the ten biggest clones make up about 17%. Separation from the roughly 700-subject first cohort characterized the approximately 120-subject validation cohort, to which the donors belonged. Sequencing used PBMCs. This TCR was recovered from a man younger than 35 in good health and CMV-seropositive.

The CDR3 loop is CASSGTSGRNEQFF. In nucleotides, the CDR3 is TGTGCCAGCAGCGGGACTAGCGGGAGAAATGAGCAGTTCTTC. This chain links TRBV25-1 with TRBJ2-1; 14 bases map to TRBD2. The CDR3 has 14 residues. Germline CDR1 MGHDK, CDR2 SYGVNS. V shed 6 bases and J 7 bases; nucleotides not matched to a gene: 2. Complete variable domain (other parts from reference TRBV25-1 and TRBJ2-1): EADIYQTPRYLVIGTGKKITLECSQTMGHDKMYWYQQDPGMELHLIHYSYGVNSTEKGDLSSESTVSRIRTEHFPLTLESARPSHTSQYLCASSGTSGRNEQFFGPGTRLTVL.